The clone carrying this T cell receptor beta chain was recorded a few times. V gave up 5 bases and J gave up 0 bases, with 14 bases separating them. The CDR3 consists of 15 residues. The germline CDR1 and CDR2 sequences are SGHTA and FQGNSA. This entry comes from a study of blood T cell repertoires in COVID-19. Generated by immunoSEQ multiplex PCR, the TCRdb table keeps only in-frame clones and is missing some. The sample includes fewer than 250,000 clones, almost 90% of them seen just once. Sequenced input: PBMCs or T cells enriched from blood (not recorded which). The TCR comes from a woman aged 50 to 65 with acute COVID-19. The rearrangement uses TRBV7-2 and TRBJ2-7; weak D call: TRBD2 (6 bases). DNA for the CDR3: TGTGCCAGCAGCCACGGGGGACCGAACTCCTACGAGCAGTACTTC. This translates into CASSHGGPNSYEQYF.